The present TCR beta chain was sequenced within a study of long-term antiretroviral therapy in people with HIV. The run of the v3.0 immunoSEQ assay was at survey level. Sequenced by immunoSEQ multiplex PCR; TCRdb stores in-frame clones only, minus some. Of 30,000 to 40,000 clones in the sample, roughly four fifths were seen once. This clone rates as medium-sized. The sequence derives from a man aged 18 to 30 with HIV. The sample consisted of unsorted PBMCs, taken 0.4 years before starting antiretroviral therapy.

The CDR3 loop reads CASSSHGGITDTQYF. CDR3 DNA sequence: TGTGCCAGCAGCTCCCACGGGGGTATCACAGATACGCAGTATTTT. The gene calls are TRBV7-2 and TRBJ2-3, with D perhaps TRBD2 (6 bases). Germline CDR1 and CDR2: SGHTA and FQGNSA. V lost 4 bases, J lost 2 bases, and 13 bases lay in between. This CDR3 has 15 residues.